This T cell receptor beta chain was identified during a study of blood T cell repertoires in COVID-19. Study in general: Sites in the United States, Italy and Spain provided acute and convalescent COVID-19 samples. T cells, B-cell-depleted T cells, or PBMCs provided the cDNA or gDNA that served as material.

Looked up from germline, CDR1 is LGHDT and CDR2 is YNNKEL (reference sequence). The V and J ends lost 4 bases and 0 bases, in that order; junction bases with no gene match: 9. The CDR3 is 19 amino acids. In the original workflow: Amplified reference gene primers provided the basis for estimating nucleated cell counts. Some clones are missing from TCRdb's copy, which holds only in-frame ones; the method was immunoSEQ multiplex PCR. That table furnishes V, J and clone size, whereas the DNA furnished D and trimming. Of 200,000 to 300,000 clones listed, around 90% are singletons. V usage is TRBV3-1 (or the pseudogene TRBV3-2) and J usage is TRBJ2-7, with 16 bases that match TRBD2. This receptor was taken from a man aged 60-69 years who had recovered from COVID-19. Sequencing was done on a sample of peripheral blood. The chain's CDR3 is CASSPKSGLAGGHSYEQYF. In DNA, the CDR3 is TGTGCCAGCAGCCCCAAATCGGGACTAGCGGGGGGGCACTCCTACGAGCAGTACTTC.